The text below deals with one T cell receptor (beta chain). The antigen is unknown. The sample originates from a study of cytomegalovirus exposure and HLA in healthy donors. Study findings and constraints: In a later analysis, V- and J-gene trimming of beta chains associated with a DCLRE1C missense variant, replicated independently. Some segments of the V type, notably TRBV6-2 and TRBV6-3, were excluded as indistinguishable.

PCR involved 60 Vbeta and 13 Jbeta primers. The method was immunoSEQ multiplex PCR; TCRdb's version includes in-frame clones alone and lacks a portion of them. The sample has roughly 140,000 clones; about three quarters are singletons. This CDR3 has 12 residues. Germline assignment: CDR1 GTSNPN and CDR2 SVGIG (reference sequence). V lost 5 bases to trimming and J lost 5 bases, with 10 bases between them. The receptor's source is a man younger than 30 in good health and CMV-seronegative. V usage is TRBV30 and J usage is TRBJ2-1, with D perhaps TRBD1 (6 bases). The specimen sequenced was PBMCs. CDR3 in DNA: TGTGCCTGGGGGGGCCGCAACAATGAGCAGTTCTTC. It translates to CAWGGRNNEQFF.